This TCR beta chain was profiled in a study of T cell responses to AZD1222 COVID-19 vaccine. The study, taken as a whole, reports: Among the donors, most were white British and more were female, and clonal diversity was possibly underestimated. Seropositive AZD1222 recipients at baseline numbered only five or six. Researchers took repertoire samples only after the peak T cell response had come.

As regards this clone: As yet, its antigen is unknown. The sample carries other DNA sequences with the same CDR3.

Here immunoSEQ multiplex PCR was the method, and the copy in TCRdb shows in-frame clones only, minus some. Among about 140,000 clones, 90% to 95% were seen once, and the ten largest hold about 12%. The CDR3 runs 11 residues. Trimming left V 2 bases short and J 4 bases short, with 2 bases between. Per germline, CDR1 MNHEY and CDR2 SVGAGI. The source is an adult who had recovered from COVID-19. The material sequenced was peripheral blood, taken after recovery from COVID-19. The chain joins TRBV6-5 to TRBJ1-1; no firm D call. The CDR3 nucleotides are TGTGCCAGCAGTTACGGCACTGAAGCTTTCTTT. Translating it yields CASSYGTEAFF.